This T cell receptor (beta chain) was sequenced during a study of beta chain features in type 1 diabetes. Broader study findings: TCRB CDR3s from Type 1 diabetes patients were moderately but significantly shorter in all four CD4+ subsets.

Investigators reverse transcribed all isolated RNA, so they sequenced expressed TCRB transcripts. This table comes from immunoSEQ multiplex PCR, and its TCRdb copy is limited to in-frame clones, with some not included. The table lists hundreds of thousands of clones, around an eighth of them singletons, with 0.022% in the top ten. The germline CDR1 and CDR2 sequences are ENHRY and SYGVKD. Trimming stripped 6 bases from V and 4 bases from J, with 14 bases between. This CDR3 spans 14 amino acids. Concerning this clone: What it binds is not known.

The source of this sequence is a man aged 18 to 30 with type 1 diabetes. This chain links TRBV10-3 with TRBJ2-3; D may be TRBD1 or TRBD2 (5 bases each). The sequenced material came from naive CD4+ T cells from blood. CDR3 nucleotide sequence: TGTGCCATCAGCGGGGCAGGGTACTCAGATACGCAGTATTTT. Translating gives CAISGAGYSDTQYF.